A selection of T cell receptor beta chains follows, all from one sample in a study of cytomegalovirus exposure and HLA in healthy donors. The data were produced by immunoSEQ multiplex PCR, yet TCRdb's version contains in-frame clones alone and is incomplete. This sample has about 130,000 clones, with around 80% found just once. Input material: PBMCs. These receptors came from a woman aged 25-40 years in good health and CMV-seronegative. CDR3s include the opening cysteine and the closing phenylalanine or tryptophan. The order of the fields is V gene, D gene, clone size, J gene, CDR3 protein, CDR3 DNA. D genes are given only for firm matches. Clone size appears in some rows only: once, few, many, or a class for an expanded clone.

TRBV7-2	.	.	TRBJ2-5	CASSFHKGGGKETQYF	TGTGCCAGCAGCTTCCACAAAGGGGGCGGGAAGGAGACCCAGTACTTC
TRBV4-2	TRBD1	.	TRBJ2-2	CASSQGDSTGELFF	TGTGCCAGCAGCCAAGGGGACAGCACCGGGGAGCTGTTTTTT
TRBV7-2	TRBD2	.	TRBJ2-7	CASSHGLAGALSYEQYF	TGTGCCAGCAGCCATGGACTAGCGGGAGCTCTCTCCTACGAGCAGTACTTC
TRBV10-3	.	.	TRBJ1-5	CAISESNKPQHF	TGTGCCATCAGTGAGTCTAATAAGCCCCAGCATTTT
TRBV5-1	.	.	TRBJ2-7	CASSLGLLASSYEQYF	TGCGCCAGCAGCTTGGGACTTCTGGCTAGCTCCTACGAGCAGTACTTC
TRBV7-8	.	.	TRBJ1-2	CASSLGGGNYGYTF	TGTGCCAGCAGCTTAGGCGGGGGGAACTATGGCTACACCTTC
TRBV6-5	.	.	TRBJ2-1	CASSYLKLVNEQFF	TGTGCCAGCAGTTACTTAAAACTTGTGAATGAGCAGTTCTTC
TRBV5-1	.	.	TRBJ2-1	CASSSPPGHSGEQFF	TGCGCCAGCAGCTCCCCCCCCGGACATTCGGGTGAGCAGTTCTTC
TRBV6-4	TRBD1	.	TRBJ2-2	CASSDSWTGSGTGELFF	TGTGCCAGCAGTGACTCCTGGACAGGGAGTGGGACCGGGGAGCTGTTTTTT
TRBV7-9	.	.	TRBJ1-6	CSSSPREGSNSPLHF	TGTTCCAGCAGCCCACGGGAGGGGTCTAATTCACCCCTCCACTTT
TRBV7-9	.	.	TRBJ1-4	CASSSDRLAEKLFF	TGTGCCAGCAGCTCCGACAGGCTTGCGGAAAAACTGTTTTTT
TRBV7-2	TRBD2	.	TRBJ2-5	CASSPSTSRETQYF	TGTGCCAGCAGCCCGTCGACTAGCAGAGAGACCCAGTACTTC
TRBV10-3	TRBD1	.	TRBJ2-7	CAINTGTGTYEQYF	TGTGCCATTAACACCGGGACAGGAACCTACGAGCAGTACTTC
TRBV10-3	TRBD2	.	TRBJ2-1	CAINPLAGGPQNEQFF	TGTGCCATAAACCCACTAGCGGGGGGGCCTCAGAATGAGCAGTTCTTC
TRBV2	.	.	TRBJ1-1	CASPKGTSVTEAFF	TGTGCCAGCCCTAAGGGGACTTCGGTCACTGAAGCTTTCTTT
TRBV6-7	.	.	TRBJ1-1	CARNQGGGAYTEAFF	TGTGCCAGAAATCAGGGTGGCGGGGCATACACTGAAGCTTTCTTT
TRBV7-8	TRBD2	.	TRBJ2-5	CASSLIRAGGRETQYF	TGTGCCAGCAGCCTTATCCGAGCGGGAGGGCGGGAGACCCAGTACTTC
TRBV12-5	.	.	TRBJ2-1	CASGPPLGRADEKNEQFF	TGTGCTAGTGGCCCCCCTCTAGGGCGAGCGGACGAAAAAAATGAGCAGTTCTTC
TRBV4-1	TRBD2	.	TRBJ2-1	CASSHGGLAGGGEQFF	TGCGCCAGCAGCCACGGGGGACTAGCGGGAGGAGGTGAGCAGTTCTTC
TRBV4-1	.	.	TRBJ2-7	CASSQVGSPGEQYF	TGCGCCAGCAGCCAAGTGGGCAGCCCGGGGGAGCAGTACTTC
TRBV6-1	.	few	TRBJ1-5	CASSFPNNQPQHF	TGTGCCAGCAGTTTCCCAAACAATCAGCCCCAGCATTTT
TRBV2	.	.	TRBJ1-6	CASSAVRGDNSPLHF	TGTGCCAGCAGTGCCGTACGGGGGGATAATTCACCCCTCCACTTT
TRBV18	TRBD1	.	TRBJ1-1	CASSAGQARDTEAFF	TGTGCCAGCTCAGCGGGACAGGCCAGGGACACTGAAGCTTTCTTT
TRBV4-1	TRBD1	few	TRBJ2-7	CASSQEPGQDYEQYF	TGCGCCAGCAGCCAAGAGCCGGGACAGGACTACGAGCAGTACTTC
TRBV4-1	.	.	TRBJ2-5	CASGRIPLETQYF	TGCGCCAGCGGGAGGATACCTCTAGAGACCCAGTACTTC
TRBV7-2	TRBD2	.	TRBJ2-3	CASSFGGRSTDTQYF	TGTGCCAGCAGCTTCGGCGGGAGATCCACAGATACGCAGTATTTT
TRBV10-3	TRBD2	.	TRBJ2-5	CAIGNRGGYETQYF	TGTGCCATCGGCAACCGGGGGGGCTATGAGACCCAGTACTTC
TRBV7-9	.	.	TRBJ2-7	CASSQRSSYEQYF	TGTGCCAGCAGTCAAAGGAGCTCCTACGAGCAGTACTTC
TRBV27	TRBD2	.	TRBJ2-5	CASSSPREEGPRATQYF	TGTGCCAGCAGTTCCCCTCGGGAGGAAGGCCCGCGGGCGACCCAGTACTTC
TRBV5-1	TRBD2	few	TRBJ2-3	CASSLLAGAGTDTQYF	TGCGCCAGCAGCTTATTAGCGGGAGCGGGTACAGATACGCAGTATTTT
TRBV6-1	.	.	TRBJ2-6	CASTQGTGANVLTF	TGTGCCAGCACCCAGGGGACTGGGGCCAACGTCCTGACTTTC
TRBV5-5	.	.	TRBJ2-1	CASSLAVSSYNEQFF	TGTGCCAGCAGCTTAGCGGTTAGCTCCTACAATGAGCAGTTCTTC
TRBV6-5	.	.	TRBJ2-5	CASSVTSGQETQYF	TGTGCCAGCAGTGTGACTAGTGGTCAAGAGACCCAGTACTTC
TRBV29-1	.	.	TRBJ1-2	CSGSRQGGNGYTF	TGCAGCGGCAGCCGGCAGGGCGGTAATGGCTACACCTTC
TRBV2	TRBD1	.	TRBJ2-1	CASSERRTGGIKNEQFF	TGTGCCAGCAGTGAACGGCGGACAGGGGGTATTAAGAATGAGCAGTTCTTC
TRBV4-1	.	.	TRBJ1-4	CASSRGPGTNEKLFF	TGCGCCAGCAGCCGTGGTCCGGGAACTAATGAAAAACTGTTTTTT
TRBV11-2	.	.	TRBJ1-4	CASSLQGWEKLFF	TGTGCCAGCAGCTTACAGGGTTGGGAAAAACTGTTTTTT
TRBV4-1	TRBD1	.	TRBJ1-5	CASSRGEGGGQPQHF	TGCGCCAGCAGCCGCGGGGAAGGGGGCGGTCAGCCCCAGCATTTT
TRBV19	.	.	TRBJ2-3	CASSIQGWADTQYF	TGTGCCAGTAGTATACAGGGGTGGGCAGATACGCAGTATTTT
TRBV18	.	.	TRBJ2-1	CASSLLTYNEQFF	TGTGCCAGCTCACTACTTACGTACAATGAGCAGTTCTTC
TRBV15	TRBD1	.	TRBJ1-4	CATSRGQTGDEKLFF	TGTGCCACCAGCAGAGGTCAGACAGGGGATGAAAAACTGTTTTTT
TRBV7-9	TRBD2	.	TRBJ2-3	CASSDRLAGSDTQYF	TGTGCCAGCAGCGACAGACTAGCGGGATCAGATACGCAGTATTTT
TRBV4-3	.	.	TRBJ2-1	CASSQETAGSSYNEQFF	TGCGCCAGCAGCCAAGAGACGGCGGGGAGCTCCTACAATGAGCAGTTCTTC
TRBV7-3	.	.	TRBJ2-1	CASSPNKGDEQFF	TGTGCCAGCAGCCCTAATAAGGGAGATGAGCAGTTCTTC
TRBV7-9	TRBD1	.	TRBJ2-5	CASRSKGAPQETQYF	TGTGCCAGCAGAAGTAAGGGGGCGCCTCAAGAGACCCAGTACTTC
TRBV7-9	.	.	TRBJ1-1	CASSPEDSWTEAFF	TGTGCCAGCAGCCCAGAGGACAGCTGGACTGAAGCTTTCTTT
TRBV30	.	.	TRBJ1-6	CAWRGGPNSPLHF	TGTGCCTGGAGAGGAGGTCCCAATTCACCCCTCCACTTT
TRBV7-9	TRBD1	.	TRBJ1-2	CASSLGQGDGYTF	TGTGCCAGCAGCTTGGGACAGGGCGATGGCTACACCTTC
TRBV29-1	.	.	TRBJ1-2	CSDTRGWGYGYTF	TGCAGCGATACCCGGGGGTGGGGCTATGGCTACACCTTC
TRBV5-1	TRBD1	.	TRBJ2-7	CASSLGGQGAYEQYF	TGCGCCAGCAGCTTGGGTGGACAGGGCGCCTACGAGCAGTACTTC
TRBV7-3	.	.	TRBJ2-7	CASSFAGEAVRHF	TGTGCCAGCAGCTTCGCGGGTGAAGCGGTGCGGCACTTC
TRBV5-4	.	.	TRBJ2-1	CASSLGGVRFF	TGTGCCAGCAGCTTGGGGGGCGTACGGTTCTTC
TRBV18	.	.	TRBJ2-2	CASSGRHGELFF	TGTGCCAGCTCAGGGAGGCACGGGGAGCTGTTTTTT
TRBV28	.	.	TRBJ2-1	CASSSPPPGGSGYEQFF	TGTGCCAGCAGTTCACCACCTCCAGGAGGGAGCGGTTATGAGCAGTTCTTC
TRBV18	TRBD1	once	TRBJ1-5	CASSPQDRGGQPQHF	TGTGCCAGCTCACCCCAGGACAGGGGGGGTCAGCCCCAGCATTTT